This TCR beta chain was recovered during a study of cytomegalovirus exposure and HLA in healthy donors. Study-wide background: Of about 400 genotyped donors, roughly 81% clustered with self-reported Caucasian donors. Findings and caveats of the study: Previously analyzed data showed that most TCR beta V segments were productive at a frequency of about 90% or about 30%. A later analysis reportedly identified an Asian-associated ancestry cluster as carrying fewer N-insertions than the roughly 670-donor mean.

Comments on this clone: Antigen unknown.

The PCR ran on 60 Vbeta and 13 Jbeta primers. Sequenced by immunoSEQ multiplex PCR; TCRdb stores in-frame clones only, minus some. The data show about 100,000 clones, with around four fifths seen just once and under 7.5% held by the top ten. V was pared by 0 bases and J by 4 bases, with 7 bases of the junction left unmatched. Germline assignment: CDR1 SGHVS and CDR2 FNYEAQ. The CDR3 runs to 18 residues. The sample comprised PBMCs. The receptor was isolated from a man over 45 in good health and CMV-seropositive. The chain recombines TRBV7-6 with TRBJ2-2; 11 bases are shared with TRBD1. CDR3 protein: CASSLATAGTGGTGELFF. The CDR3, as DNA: TGTGCCAGCAGCTTAGCAACTGCCGGGACAGGGGGCACCGGGGAGCTGTTTTTT.